This is a list of T cell receptor beta chains from one sample in a study of control samples from healthy donors and cancer patients. Assay used: immunoSEQ multiplex PCR; TCRdb lists only in-frame clones, some missing. The sample lists 13,000 or so clones, around four fifths occurring once. Sequencing used formalin-fixed, paraffin-embedded tissue. The receptors come from a male donor with melanoma. The CDR3 runs from the conserved cysteine through the conserved F or W. Fields, in order: J gene, clone size, D gene, CDR3 length, V gene, CDR3 DNA, CDR3 protein. The D gene is left open where the match is weak. Expanded clones are given a class, and other clones once, few, many or no size at all.

j_gene: TRBJ1-4; abundance: .; d_gene: .; len: 15; v_gene: TRBV4-1; CDR3nt: TGCGCCAGCAGCCAAGATGAGGGACGGAGAGAAAAACTGTTTTTT; CDR3aa: CASSQDEGRREKLFF
j_gene: TRBJ1-1; abundance: .; d_gene: TRBD1; len: 15; v_gene: TRBV19; CDR3nt: TGTGCCAGTAAGGACAGGGGTCCACGGAACACTGAAGCTTTCTTT; CDR3aa: CASKDRGPRNTEAFF
j_gene: TRBJ2-3; abundance: .; d_gene: .; len: 15; v_gene: TRBV11-2; CDR3nt: TGTGCCAGCAGCTTAGAGGGGGCGGGTGCAGATACGCAGTATTTT; CDR3aa: CASSLEGAGADTQYF
j_gene: TRBJ1-6; abundance: few; d_gene: .; len: 15; v_gene: TRBV7-9; CDR3nt: TGTGCCAGCAGCTTAGAAACAGGTGGTAATTCACCCCTCCACTTT; CDR3aa: CASSLETGGNSPLHF
j_gene: TRBJ2-7; abundance: few; d_gene: TRBD2; len: 15; v_gene: TRBV6-5; CDR3nt: TGTGCCAGCAGCCAAAGCGGGGGGGGCTCCTACGAGCAGTACTTC; CDR3aa: CASSQSGGGSYEQYF
j_gene: TRBJ2-1; abundance: .; d_gene: TRBD1; len: 16; v_gene: TRBV7-9; CDR3nt: TGTGCCAGCAGGAGTAGAGAGGTGGGACAGGGCATCGAGCAGTTCTTC; CDR3aa: CASRSREVGQGIEQFF
j_gene: TRBJ2-7; abundance: .; d_gene: .; len: 16; v_gene: TRBV24-1; CDR3nt: TGTGCCACCAGTGATGCGTCGCCTGGGGTGGCCTACGAGCAGTACTTC; CDR3aa: CATSDASPGVAYEQYF
j_gene: TRBJ1-2; abundance: .; d_gene: TRBD1; len: 14; v_gene: TRBV2; CDR3nt: TGTGCCAGCAGTCAGGACAGGGGATTAATGGGCTACACCTTC; CDR3aa: CASSQDRGLMGYTF
j_gene: TRBJ2-7; abundance: .; d_gene: TRBD1; len: 15; v_gene: TRBV5-1; CDR3nt: TGCGCCAGCAGCCGGGCGGGACAGGGTCCCTACGAGCAGTACTTC; CDR3aa: CASSRAGQGPYEQYF
j_gene: TRBJ1-3; abundance: few; d_gene: .; len: 14; v_gene: TRBV9; CDR3nt: TGTGCCAGCAGCGTAGATTTCCCTGGAAACACCATATATTTT; CDR3aa: CASSVDFPGNTIYF
j_gene: TRBJ2-5; abundance: .; d_gene: .; len: 15; v_gene: TRBV2; CDR3nt: TGTGCCAGCAGTTCCTCCGGGACCGGGTGGGACGGACAGTACTTC; CDR3aa: CASSSSGTGWDGQYF
j_gene: TRBJ1-6; abundance: .; d_gene: .; len: 15; v_gene: TRBV7-9; CDR3nt: TGTGCCAGCAACCTTGACACAGCGAGCCCCCAACCCCTCCACTTT; CDR3aa: CASNLDTASPQPLHF
j_gene: TRBJ2-1; abundance: once; d_gene: .; len: 15; v_gene: TRBV5-8; CDR3nt: TGTGCCAGCAGCTTGGGACGGAGGCTCTACAATGAGCAGTTCTTC; CDR3aa: CASSLGRRLYNEQFF
j_gene: TRBJ1-1; abundance: .; d_gene: .; len: 13; v_gene: TRBV6-4; CDR3nt: TGTGCCAGCAGTAGTCGGGAGGACACTGAAGCTTTCTTT; CDR3aa: CASSSREDTEAFF
j_gene: TRBJ2-7; abundance: .; d_gene: .; len: 12; v_gene: TRBV7-9; CDR3nt: TGTGCCAGCAGCCTTTATCCGAACGAGCAGTACTTC; CDR3aa: CASSLYPNEQYF
j_gene: TRBJ1-4; abundance: .; d_gene: .; len: 13; v_gene: TRBV25-1; CDR3nt: TGTGCCAGCAGTAGAGCAACTAATGAAAAACTGTTTTTT; CDR3aa: CASSRATNEKLFF
j_gene: TRBJ2-3; abundance: .; d_gene: .; len: 13; v_gene: TRBV4-2; CDR3nt: TGTGCCAGCAGCCAAGATAGGTCTATGACGCAGTATTTT; CDR3aa: CASSQDRSMTQYF
j_gene: TRBJ1-1; abundance: .; d_gene: .; len: 17; v_gene: TRBV24-1; CDR3nt: TGTGCCACCAGTGGCCCAAAAGGAAGGGAGGGGGACACTGAAGCTTTCTTT; CDR3aa: CATSGPKGREGDTEAFF
j_gene: TRBJ2-5; abundance: .; d_gene: TRBD1; len: 15; v_gene: TRBV7-7; CDR3nt: TGTGCCAGCAGCTTAGTCCAGGGGGCGGCAGAGACCCAGTACTTC; CDR3aa: CASSLVQGAAETQYF
j_gene: TRBJ1-2; abundance: few; d_gene: .; len: 16; v_gene: TRBV9; CDR3nt: TGTGCCAGCAGCGTAGCGGTCGGCAGGGGATCGGGAGGCTACACCTTC; CDR3aa: CASSVAVGRGSGGYTF
j_gene: TRBJ2-6; abundance: .; d_gene: .; len: 15; v_gene: TRBV15; CDR3nt: TGTGCCACCAGCAGGGCAGGCTCTGGGGCCAACGTCCTGACTTTC; CDR3aa: CATSRAGSGANVLTF
j_gene: TRBJ1-2; abundance: .; d_gene: .; len: 15; v_gene: TRBV6-2/TRBV6-3; CDR3nt: TGTGCCAGCAGTTACGTCGGGTCAACGGCCTATGGCTACACCTTC; CDR3aa: CASSYVGSTAYGYTF
j_gene: TRBJ1-3; abundance: .; d_gene: TRBD1; len: 16; v_gene: TRBV18; CDR3nt: TGTGCCAGCTCACCCCGGACAGGGGCGTTTGGAAACACCATATATTTT; CDR3aa: CASSPRTGAFGNTIYF
j_gene: TRBJ1-2; abundance: once; d_gene: .; len: 13; v_gene: TRBV5-5; CDR3nt: TGTGCCAGCAGCTTGGGGACGAACTATGGCTACACCTTC; CDR3aa: CASSLGTNYGYTF
j_gene: TRBJ2-7; abundance: .; d_gene: .; len: 13; v_gene: TRBV24-1; CDR3nt: TGTGCCACCAGTGATCAGGGTCGGGCCGAGCAGTACTTC; CDR3aa: CATSDQGRAEQYF
j_gene: TRBJ1-1; abundance: .; d_gene: .; len: 14; v_gene: TRBV11-2; CDR3nt: TGTGCCAGCAGCTTAGAACAGATGAACACTGAAGCTTTCTTT; CDR3aa: CASSLEQMNTEAFF
j_gene: TRBJ2-5; abundance: .; d_gene: .; len: 13; v_gene: TRBV18; CDR3nt: TGTGCCAGCTCACAGGAGAGTATGGGGACCCAGTACTTC; CDR3aa: CASSQESMGTQYF
j_gene: TRBJ1-1; abundance: few; d_gene: .; len: 12; v_gene: TRBV28; CDR3nt: TGTGCCAGCAGCCTCGCGGACACTGAAGCTTTCTTT; CDR3aa: CASSLADTEAFF
j_gene: TRBJ1-3; abundance: .; d_gene: .; len: 13; v_gene: TRBV6-4; CDR3nt: TGTGCCAGCAGTCGCAGAGTTAGAAACACCATATATTTT; CDR3aa: CASSRRVRNTIYF